This TCR beta chain was observed in a study of T cells in localized non-small cell lung cancer. Notes on the study in general: Adjacent lung held a median approximately 57 of the top 100 tumor clones. Higher blood T cell density tracked longer overall survival. The study found T cell clonality highest in uninvolved adjacent lung, above tumor.

As to this clone: Its antigen is undetermined.

Germline CDR1 reads SQVTM; CDR2 reads ANQGSEA. V lost 3 bases and J lost 2; bases outside the gene matches: 6. This CDR3 comprises 15 residues. Clones were read by immunoSEQ multiplex PCR, and TCRdb kept only the in-frame ones, dropping some. The sample contains approximately 89,000 clones, over 60% of which appear only once. Material: PBMCs, obtained before any cancer treatment. The rearrangement uses TRBV29-1 and TRBJ2-2, with 7 bases lining up with TRBD1. The clonotype comes from a man aged 35 to 69 with stage II squamous cell lung carcinoma. CDR3 coding DNA: TGCAGCGTTGAGGGGACAGAAGTAAACACCGGGGAGCTGTTTTTT. Encoded protein: CSVEGTEVNTGELFF.